This T cell receptor (beta chain) was profiled in a study of Graves' ophthalmopathy and Graves' hyperthyroidism. Note on this clonotype: What it binds is unknown.

Transcripts of RNA were the source for amplifying TCR beta CDR3 regions. An opening RT-PCR round employed HTBI primers and preceded a second-round multiplex PCR. TCRdb processed the multiplex PCR reads anew with MiXCR; each CDR3 protein has one entry. The data show about 500,000 distinct CDR3 sequences, roughly 40% seen once. The CDR3 extends over 13 amino acids. Between the trimmed V and J ends, which lost 2 bases and 5 bases, there was a span of 12 bases. Germline loops: CDR1 DFQATT, CDR2 SNEGSKA (reference sequence). Patients were left out if they had other autoimmune diseases, uncontrolled infections, pregnancy or lactation. Study-wide points: Sensitivity of 87.88% and specificity of almost 83% were achieved when a 13-signature model separated ophthalmopathy from stable hyperthyroidism.

Material: peripheral blood or thyroid tissue (not recorded which). The genes are TRBV20-1 and TRBJ2-5; D not certain. The receptor was derived from an adult man with Graves' hyperthyroidism. CDR3 sequence reads: CSARPGFVETQYF. In nucleotides, the CDR3 is TGCAGTGCTAGACCGGGCTTCGTCGAGACCCAGTACTTC.